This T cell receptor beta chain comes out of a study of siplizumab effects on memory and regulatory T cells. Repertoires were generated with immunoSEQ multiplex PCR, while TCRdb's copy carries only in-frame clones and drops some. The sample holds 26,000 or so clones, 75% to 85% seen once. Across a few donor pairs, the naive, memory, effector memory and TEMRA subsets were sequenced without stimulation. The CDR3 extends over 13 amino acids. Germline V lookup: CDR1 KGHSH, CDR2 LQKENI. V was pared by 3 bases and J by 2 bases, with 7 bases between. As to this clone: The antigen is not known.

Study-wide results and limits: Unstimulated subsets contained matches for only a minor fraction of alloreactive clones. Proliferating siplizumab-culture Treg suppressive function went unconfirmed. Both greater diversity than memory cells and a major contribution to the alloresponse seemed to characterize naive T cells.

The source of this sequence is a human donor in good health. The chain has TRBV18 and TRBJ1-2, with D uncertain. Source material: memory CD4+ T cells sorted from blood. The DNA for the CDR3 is TGTGCCAGCTCACCTGCAGTAAACTATGGCTACACCTTC. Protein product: CASSPAVNYGYTF.